This T cell receptor beta chain originates from a study of monozygotic twins with inflammatory bowel disease. Study conclusions and caveats: IBD patients shared fewer clonotypes with others than healthy twins, especially with disease activity.

TCR libraries were prepared from 3,000 to 3,500 ng total RNA each. Template switching appended UMIs that held a 6-nucleotide sample barcode. Each of TCRalpha and TCRbeta cDNA went through two nested PCRs, lasting approximately 16 and 9 cycles. TCRdb reprocessed the 5' RACE reads; each CDR3 protein has one entry and no DNA is given. The repertoire table contains 200,000 to 250,000 distinct CDR3 sequences. Details on this clonotype: The antigen is undetermined.

Germline values: CDR1 SGHRS, CDR2 YFSETQ. This CDR3 region has 15 residues. V and J are TRBV5-1 and TRBJ2-5; TCRdb gives TRBD1 as the D gene, but with no DNA this cannot be confirmed. Material for sequencing was blood. The sequence was obtained from a human donor with ulcerative colitis or Crohn's disease, or a healthy co-twin of an affected twin (not recorded which). This CDR3 is CASSPNGTPQETQYF.